This T cell receptor beta chain came from a study of cytomegalovirus exposure and HLA in healthy donors. Study-level results: Among TCR beta chains, those listed as cytomegalovirus-associated numbered about 160. Associated with HLA alleles at 0.05 false discovery rate in a later analysis were 16,951 TCR beta sequences.

The PCR was carried out with 60 Vbeta primers and 13 Jbeta primers. Some clones are missing from TCRdb's copy, which holds only in-frame ones; the method was immunoSEQ multiplex PCR. The sample holds 81,000 or so clones; around two thirds are singletons and the top ten take 4.5% to 5.5%. A remark on this clone: Antigen unknown.

Trimming removed 9 bases from V and 5 bases from J, with 7 bases in between. The CDR3 totals 10 residues. Looked up from germline, CDR1 is SNHLY and CDR2 is FYNNEI. V and J are TRBV2 and TRBJ1-1; maybe TRBD1 (5 bases). The sequenced sample was PBMCs. The receptor was derived from a woman under 40 in good health and CMV-seropositive. The CDR3 sequence: CARGGTEAFF. For the CDR3, the DNA is TGTGCCAGGGGGGGGACTGAAGCTTTCTTT.